Shown below are 32 T cell receptor beta chains from a single sample sequenced in a study of T cell responses to AZD1222 COVID-19 vaccine. TCRdb's table, derived via immunoSEQ multiplex PCR, lists solely in-frame clones and lacks some. Found here are 90,000 to 150,000 clones, around 86% of them singletons; the top ten hold approximately 8.1%. Source: peripheral blood, taken on day 0 of AZD1222 vaccination. The receptors were sampled from an adult in good health.

The chain combines TRBV5-1 with TRBJ2-5; 7 nucleotides align to TRBD2. The CDR3 has 14 residues. Germline values: CDR1 SGHRS, CDR2 YFSETQ. J was trimmed by 3 bases and V by 5 bases; bases with no gene match: 7. DNA for the CDR3: TGCGCCAGCAGTTCGACTAGCAGTGAAGAGACCCAGTACTTC. Translation gives CASSSTSSEETQYF.

V usage is TRBV24-1 and J usage is TRBJ2-5; D is unresolved. The V end lost 3 bases, the J end lost 1 base, and 8 bases lay between the germline ends. Per the germline V gene, CDR1 is KGHDR and CDR2 is SFDVKD. The CDR3 is 14 residues long. CDR3 in DNA: TGTGCCACCAGTGATCCGACCCTCCAAGAGACCCAGTACTTC. It translates to CATSDPTLQETQYF.

V is TRBV7-8 and J is TRBJ2-7; D is ambiguous. Germline V lookup: CDR1 SGHVS, CDR2 FQNEAQ. CDR3 length: 14 residues. V was pared by 1 base and J by 2 bases, with 9 bases between. The chain's CDR3 is CASSLETRTYEQYF. The DNA for the CDR3 is TGTGCCAGCAGCTTAGAGACCAGGACCTACGAGCAGTACTTC.

The chain recombines TRBV24-1 with TRBJ1-3, with D uncertain. CDR3 size: 16 residues. V shed 3 bases and J shed 0 bases, with 11 bases lying between them. Germline CDR1 KGHDR, CDR2 SFDVKD. The CDR3: CATSDAAVSSGNTIYF. CDR3 DNA: TGTGCCACCAGTGATGCCGCAGTGAGCTCTGGAAACACCATATATTTT.

The sample holds one count of this clone. The chain recombines TRBV7-9 with TRBJ2-5; D is unclear. CDR3 length equals 12 residues. The V end was cut by 4 bases, the J end by 4 bases, with 7 bases between. Per the germline V gene, CDR1 is SEHNR and CDR2 is FQNEAQ (reference sequence). CDR3 protein: CASSSQRETQYF. CDR3 sequence (DNA): TGTGCCAGCAGCTCGCAACGAGAGACCCAGTACTTC.

Written as DNA, the CDR3 is TGTGCCAGCAGCCCCCGCCCATCCACGAGGACAGATACGCAGTATTTT. Encoded protein: CASSPRPSTRTDTQYF. This sequence joins TRBV9 and TRBJ2-3; D gene ambiguous. V lost 4 bases, J lost 3 bases, and 18 bases lay in between. This CDR3 spans 16 amino acids. CDR1 and CDR2 from the germline V gene are SGDLS and YYNGEE.

In its sample, this clone was seen once. This sequence joins TRBV7-2 and TRBJ2-3; 11 bases are shared with TRBD2. Germline CDR1 reads SGHTA; CDR2 reads FQGNSA. The CDR3 runs 15 residues. V gave up 3 bases and J gave up 4 bases; unmatched junction bases: 3. The CDR3 reads CASSFLAGGPDTQYF. CDR3 in DNA: TGTGCCAGCAGCTTCCTAGCGGGGGGACCAGATACGCAGTATTTT.

The chain links TRBV6-1 to TRBJ1-2, with D possibly being TRBD1 (6 bases). The V gene's germline CDR1 is MNHNS and CDR2 SASEGT. V lost 1 base and J 4 bases, leaving 16 bases between the germline ends. The CDR3 loop spans 16 amino acids. CDR3 residues: CASSEGGGQRFYGYTF. Written as DNA, the CDR3 is TGTGCCAGCAGTGAAGGGGGCGGACAGCGTTTCTATGGCTACACCTTC.

The J gene is TRBJ1-5, the V gene TRBV10-2, with TRBD1 matching 8 bases. Germline CDR1 WSHSY, CDR2 SAAADI. V gave up 9 bases and J gave up 3 bases; unmatched junction bases: 10. There are 15 residues in the CDR3. CDR3 sequence: CASALGQVHNQPQHF. The CDR3 nucleotides read TGCGCCAGTGCTTTGGGACAGGTGCACAATCAGCCCCAGCATTTT.

The V call is TRBV27, the J call TRBJ1-2, with TRBD1 as a possible D gene (6 bases). Looked up from germline, CDR1 is MNHEY and CDR2 is SMNVEV (reference sequence). The CDR3 has 16 residues. Trimming stripped 5 bases from V and 8 bases from J, with 24 bases between. The DNA for the CDR3 is TGTGCCAGCAGTCCCTCCCCCGGAGGGGGTACAAGAGGCTACACCTTC. Translating gives CASSPSPGGGTRGYTF.

The chain uses TRBV5-6 and TRBJ1-1; 8 bases map to TRBD1. Unmatched junction bases numbered 10, after V lost 4 bases and J lost 2 bases. CDR3 size: 16 residues. Germline lookup yields CDR1 SGHDT and CDR2 YYEEEE. The chain's CDR3 is CASSPWGDRGNTEAFF. In nucleotides, the CDR3 is TGTGCCAGCAGCCCCTGGGGAGACAGGGGTAACACTGAAGCTTTCTTT.

This clone has a single count. The chain combines TRBV5-1 with TRBJ2-1; 10 positions match TRBD2. CDR3 length equals 14 residues. J was trimmed by 8 bases and V by 2 bases; bases with no gene match: 4. In germline, CDR1 is SGHRS, CDR2 YFSETQ. As DNA, the CDR3 is TGCGCCAGCAGCTTAGCGGGGGGGCCTTATGAGCAGTTCTTC. Amino acids: CASSLAGGPYEQFF.

This chain links TRBV6-2 or TRBV6-3 with TRBJ1-2; the match to TRBD1 covers 8 bases. The CDR3 covers 17 residues. Trimming at V came to 6 bases and at J to 2 bases, leaving 14 bases not matched to a gene. Germline loops: CDR1 MNHEY, CDR2 SVGEGT. The CDR3 loop is CASSPHLLTGANYGYTF. The CDR3, as DNA: TGTGCCAGCAGCCCTCACCTCTTGACAGGGGCGAACTATGGCTACACCTTC.

This clone was counted a few times. The V gene is TRBV7-2, the J gene TRBJ2-3, with D perhaps TRBD2 (5 bases). CDR1 is SGHTA and CDR2 is FQGNSA in the germline V gene. The CDR3 sequence is 13 residues long. Between the trimmed V and J ends, which lost 5 bases and 2 bases, there was a span of 8 bases. CDR3 DNA: TGTGCCAGCAGCCCTAGCTACACAGATACGCAGTATTTT. This gives the protein CASSPSYTDTQYF.

The chain uses TRBV20-1 and TRBJ1-5; maybe TRBD1 (5 bases). The CDR3 has 13 amino acids. Germline V lookup: CDR1 DFQATT, CDR2 SNEGSKA (reference sequence). Trimming took 3 bases from V and 2 from J, leaving 8 bases between them. Here the CDR3 DNA reads TGCAGTGCTAGTACAGGCGGCAATCAGCCCCAGCATTTT. Translation: CSASTGGNQPQHF.

The V gene is TRBV28, the J gene TRBJ2-1; D remains unclear. This CDR3 comprises 13 residues. The germline V and J ends were trimmed by 3 bases and 5 bases, with 8 bases remaining between them. The germline CDR1 and CDR2 sequences are MDHEN and SYDVKM. In DNA form, the CDR3 reads TGTGCCAGCAGTTTTGTGTCGCACAATGAGCAGTTCTTC. As protein: CASSFVSHNEQFF.

The V and J genes are TRBV7-9 and TRBJ2-3; 10 nucleotides agree with TRBD2. The CDR3 loop spans 16 amino acids. Trimming cost V 1 base and J 2 bases; bases outside gene matches: 3. The germline V gene has CDR1 SEHNR and CDR2 FQNEAQ (reference sequence). The CDR3 loop is CASSLGTSGVTDTQYF. Written as DNA, the CDR3 is TGTGCCAGCAGCTTAGGGACTAGCGGTGTCACAGATACGCAGTATTTT.

The chain joins TRBV7-2 to TRBJ1-5; TRBD1 matches 7 bases. The CDR3 has 15 residues. Germline CDR1 SGHTA, CDR2 FQGNSA. Trimming removed 1 base from V and 7 bases from J; junction bases left unmatched: 7. The CDR3: CASSLVGGARQPQHF. CDR3 in DNA: TGTGCCAGCAGCTTAGTAGGGGGCGCCCGGCAGCCCCAGCATTTT.

The sample holds one count of this clone. This rearrangement joins TRBV6-5 to TRBJ2-1; D is tentatively TRBD1 or TRBD2 (5 bases each). The CDR3 length is 14 residues. Trimming shortened V by 0 bases and J by 4 bases, and 7 bases separated the two germline ends. CDR1 is MNHEY and CDR2 is SVGAGI in the germline V gene. Here the CDR3 DNA reads TGTGCCAGCAGTTACTCGGGACGGTACAATGAGCAGTTCTTC. It is translated as CASSYSGRYNEQFF.

V gene TRBV2 combines with J gene TRBJ1-6; D unresolved. Germline V lookup: CDR1 SNHLY, CDR2 FYNNEI. With 7 bases removed from V and 7 bases from J, the gap between germline ends came to 14 bases. The CDR3 is 14 residues long. The CDR3 DNA is TGTGCCAGCATAGTTGCTATATGGAATTCACCCCTCCACTTT. This translates into CASIVAIWNSPLHF.

The chain recombines TRBV6-6 with TRBJ1-1; 9 nucleotides line up with TRBD1. Losses at the gene ends were 5 bases for V and 1 base for J; bases not matched to a gene: 11. The germline CDR1 and CDR2 sequences are MNHNY and SVGAGI (reference sequence). This CDR3 spans 17 amino acids. The CDR3: CASSPEAPGQGNTEAFF. In DNA form, the CDR3 reads TGTGCCAGCAGTCCAGAAGCCCCGGGACAGGGGAACACTGAAGCTTTCTTT.

The rearrangement uses TRBV9 and TRBJ1-4; TRBD1 agrees at 10 bases. V trimming: 4 bases; J trimming: 1 base; junction bases outside the gene matches: 13. Germline CDR1 and CDR2: SGDLS and YYNGEE. The CDR3 runs 19 residues. The CDR3 bases are TGTGCCAGCAGCCCGAGGCCGACAGGGGGCGGCGGAACTAATGAAAAACTGTTTTTT. Encoded protein: CASSPRPTGGGGTNEKLFF.

This clone was seen more than once but under ten times. The chain joins TRBV5-1 to TRBJ1-2, with D possibly being TRBD1 (5 bases). This CDR3 comprises 14 residues. The germline gives CDR1 SGHRS, CDR2 YFSETQ. Between the trimmed V and J ends, which lost 0 bases and 5 bases, there was a span of 11 bases. CDR3 loop: CASSLEKTAYGYTF. The DNA for the CDR3 is TGCGCCAGCAGCTTGGAAAAGACAGCGTATGGCTACACCTTC.

The chain recombines TRBV7-6 with TRBJ2-5, with 14 bases fitting TRBD2. CDR3 size: 16 residues. V shed 5 bases, J shed 2 bases, and the junction held 4 bases outside the gene matches. The V gene's germline CDR1 is SGHVS and CDR2 FNYEAQ. The CDR3 sequence is CASSPTSGGVQETQYF. Written as DNA, the CDR3 is TGTGCCAGCAGCCCGACTAGCGGGGGGGTTCAAGAGACCCAGTACTTC.

In this sample, this clone turned up once. The chain recombines TRBV10-3 with TRBJ2-1; no firm D call. The CDR3 has 15 residues. Germline V gene data show CDR1 as ENHRY and CDR2 as SYGVKD. Trimming removed 0 bases from V and 6 bases from J, with 12 bases in between. This CDR3 reads CAISESPSALNEQFF. As DNA, the CDR3 is TGTGCCATCAGTGAGTCGCCGTCAGCCCTCAATGAGCAGTTCTTC.

The chain couples TRBV7-2 to TRBJ1-3; D might be TRBD1 (6 bases). The CDR3 has 16 residues. V shed 4 bases and J shed 0 bases, with 13 bases lying between them. Germline V gene lookup returns CDR1 SGHTA and CDR2 FQGNSA. The CDR3 DNA sequence: TGTGCCAGCAGCTCCGCTACAGGGATCTCTGGAAACACCATATATTTT. Amino acid sequence: CASSSATGISGNTIYF.

This clone was seen only once. The rearrangement links TRBV15 to TRBJ1-2; weak D call: TRBD1 (5 bases). Germline V gene sequence: CDR1 LNHNV, CDR2 YYDKDF (reference sequence). This CDR3 has 14 amino acids. Between the trimmed V and J ends, which lost 2 bases and 4 bases, there was a span of 11 bases. The CDR3 reads CATSRRTSVYGYTF. CDR3 bases: TGTGCCACCAGCAGAAGGACATCGGTCTATGGCTACACCTTC.

This rearrangement joins TRBV27 to TRBJ1-5, with unresolved D. CDR1 MNHEY and CDR2 SMNVEV come from the germline V gene (reference sequence). This CDR3 contains 14 residues. V was pared by 4 bases and J by 0 bases, with 7 bases between. The CDR3, as DNA: TGTGCCAGCAGTTCTATTTATAGCAATCAGCCCCAGCATTTT. Translation: CASSSIYSNQPQHF.

The chain joins TRBV12-3 or TRBV12-4 to TRBJ1-5; the D is unclear. Trimming removed 5 bases from V and 4 bases from J, with 6 bases in between. The CDR3 consists of 12 residues. CDR3 in amino acids: CASSPQNQPQHF. CDR3 in DNA: TGTGCCAGCAGTCCACAGAATCAGCCCCAGCATTTT.

The chain recombines TRBV19 with TRBJ2-1, with 7 positions matching TRBD1. V gave up 3 bases and J gave up 4 bases; unmatched junction bases: 6. This CDR3 spans 15 amino acids. CDR1 and CDR2 (germline): LNHDA, SQIVND (reference sequence). CDR3 in amino acids: CASSIPTGYYNEQFF. The CDR3 region has the DNA TGTGCCAGTAGTATCCCGACAGGGTATTACAATGAGCAGTTCTTC.

V is TRBV7-2 and J is TRBJ1-2; D may be TRBD1 (5 bases). The CDR3 loop spans 14 amino acids. V lost 1 base and J 5 bases, leaving 11 bases between the germline ends. Germline V gives CDR1 SGHTA, CDR2 FQGNSA. The CDR3 spells CASSLVVRTYGYTF. In DNA form, the CDR3 reads TGTGCCAGCAGCTTAGTAGTCCGGACATATGGCTACACCTTC.

The table lists this clone with a count of one. The genes are TRBV7-9 and TRBJ2-7; TRBD2 aligns across 10 bases. The CDR3 covers 17 residues. Germline V gene data show CDR1 as SEHNR and CDR2 as FQNEAQ (reference sequence). Trimming took 4 bases from V and 7 from J; bases not matched to a gene: 16. The CDR3 protein is CASSSEASSGGAWEQYF. CDR3 in DNA: TGTGCCAGCAGCTCAGAGGCTTCTAGCGGGGGAGCATGGGAGCAGTACTTC.